Below, 5 T cell receptor beta chains from the same sample are listed, as sequenced in a study of metastatic and nonmetastatic thyroid tumors. Each patient came to thyroid surgery without any prior treatment (of any kind). TCRdb ran MiXCR on the PCR reads. The sample consists of about 15,000 clones, about 3.7% of them appearing once. Sequenced input: tumor tissue. The receptors come from a female donor with papillary thyroid cancer or a benign thyroid nodule (not recorded which). Some clones in this sample may be carry-over from other donors' samples.

V and J are TRBV20-1 and TRBJ1-6, with 8 nucleotides matching TRBD1. V lost 7 bases and J lost 9; bases outside the gene matches: 8. The CDR3 sequence is 13 residues long. CDR1 and CDR2 from the germline V gene are DFQATT and SNEGSKA (reference sequence). CDR3 nucleotide sequence: TGCAGTGTCACGGACAGGGATAGTTCACCCCTCCACTTT. Translated, it gives CSVTDRDSSPLHF.

The chain is built from TRBV20-1 and TRBJ2-7; 11 bases map to TRBD2. Trimming removed 5 bases from V and 7 bases from J; junction bases left unmatched: 7. Germline lookup yields CDR1 DFQATT and CDR2 SNEGSKA (reference sequence). The length of the CDR3 is 13 residues. The CDR3 sequence is CSALSGGACEQYF. As DNA, the CDR3 is TGCAGTGCTCTTAGCGGGGGGGCCTGTGAGCAGTACTTC.

This rearrangement joins TRBV12-3 or TRBV12-4 to TRBJ2-1; D might be TRBD1 or TRBD2, each matching 7 bases. The CDR3 extends over 18 amino acids. The V and J ends lost 5 bases and 6 bases respectively, with 26 bases between them. CDR3 loop: CASSPSGFKRDRSNEQFF. The CDR3 DNA follows: TGTGCCAGCAGTCCGTCCGGTTTTAAGCGGGACAGAAGCAATGAGCAGTTCTTC.

This chain connects TRBV6-1 to TRBJ1-2, with no clear D. Germline CDR1 is MNHNS and CDR2 is SASEGT. This CDR3 has 13 residues. The V end lost 6 bases, the J end lost 3 bases, and 11 bases lay between the germline ends. The CDR3 DNA follows: TGTGCCAGCAGCCGAGACCGGCACTATGGCTACACCTTC. Its translation: CASSRDRHYGYTF.

This clone is classed as medium-sized (0.01 to 0.1%). This rearrangement joins TRBV20-1 to TRBJ2-1, with 8 bases that match TRBD2. The CDR3 consists of 13 residues. Germline assignment: CDR1 DFQATT and CDR2 SNEGSKA (reference sequence). V trimming: 7 bases; J trimming: 8 bases; junction bases outside the gene matches: 10. As DNA, the CDR3 is TGCAGTGTAGGGACTAGTCTCGGGGATGAGCAGTTCTTC. Protein: CSVGTSLGDEQFF.